The clone carrying this T cell receptor (beta chain) was recorded many times. Its target is unknown. The sample is drawn from a study of neurological immune-mediated disorders. The time point here: longitudinal time-point 2. A 10-nucleotide random UMI tagged transcripts in template-switch 5'RACE cDNA synthesis. Via MiXCR, TCRdb re-called the 5' RACE reads, giving one row per CDR3 protein. The data hold over 75,000 distinct CDR3 sequences, with 5.5% to 6.5% observed a single time. Overall study results and limits: Neither clinical nor MRI features were found to be associated with the multiple sclerosis repertoire cluster.

Germline lookup yields CDR1 MNHNS and CDR2 SASEGT. This CDR3 has 12 residues. V shed 6 bases, J shed 5 bases, and the junction held 4 bases outside the gene matches. The sequenced sample consisted of PBMCs. J is TRBJ2-7 and V is TRBV6-1, with 7 bases aligning to TRBD1. This sequence originates from a woman aged 55-70 years with multiple sclerosis. For the CDR3, the DNA is TGTGCCAGCAGAAGTACAGGGGACGAGCAGTACTTC. Translated: CASRSTGDEQYF.